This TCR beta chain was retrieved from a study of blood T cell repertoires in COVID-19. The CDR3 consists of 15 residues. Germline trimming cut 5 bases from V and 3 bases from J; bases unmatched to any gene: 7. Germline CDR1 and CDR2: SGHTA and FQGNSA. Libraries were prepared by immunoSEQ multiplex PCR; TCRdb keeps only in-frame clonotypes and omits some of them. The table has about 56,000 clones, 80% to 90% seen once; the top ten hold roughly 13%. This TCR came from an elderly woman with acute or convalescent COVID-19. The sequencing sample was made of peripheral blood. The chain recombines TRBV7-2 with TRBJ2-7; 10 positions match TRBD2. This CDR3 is CASSLSGGAFYEQYF. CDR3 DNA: TGTGCCAGCAGCCTAAGCGGGGGGGCTTTCTACGAGCAGTACTTC. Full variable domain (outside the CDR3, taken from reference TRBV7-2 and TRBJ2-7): GAGVSQSPSNKVTEKGKDVELRCDPISGHTALYWYRQSLGQGLEFLIYFQGNSAPDKSGLPSDRFSAERTGGSVSTLTIQRTQQEDSAVYLCASSLSGGAFYEQYFGPGTRLTVT.